One and the same sample provided the 14 T cell receptor beta chains below, sequenced in a study of T cells in localized non-small cell lung cancer. Clones were read by immunoSEQ multiplex PCR, and TCRdb kept only the in-frame ones, dropping some. The sample includes under 150,000 clones, about 89% of them seen just once. The sample consisted of peripheral blood, taken before any cancer treatment. These receptors were taken from a female donor over 55 with stage I lung adenocarcinoma.

The chain links TRBV2 to TRBJ1-5; tentative D call: TRBD1 (6 bases). The CDR3 has 14 residues. CDR1 is SNHLY, CDR2 FYNNEI, per germline. V lost 4 bases and J 4 bases, leaving 11 bases between the germline ends. The CDR3 region has the DNA TGTGCCAGCAGTGCGAGCAGGGGAAATCAGCCCCAGCATTTT. Amino acid sequence: CASSASRGNQPQHF.

V usage is TRBV28 and J usage is TRBJ1-1; weak D call: TRBD1 (5 bases). Germline CDR1 MDHEN, CDR2 SYDVKM. The V end was cut by 6 bases, the J end by 3 bases, with 20 bases between. The CDR3 consists of 16 residues. The CDR3 DNA is TGTGCCAGCAGACGGGGGGGACGTAATGTGTACACTGAAGCTTTCTTT. Protein sequence: CASRRGGRNVYTEAFF.

V and J are TRBV5-5 and TRBJ1-5, with D perhaps TRBD1 (5 bases). This CDR3 has 13 amino acids. Germline CDR1 is SGHKS and CDR2 is YYEKEE (reference sequence). Trimming pared 0 bases from V and 7 bases from J, leaving 8 bases between. The CDR3 bases are TGTGCCAGCAGCTTGGCCTGGGGCCAGCCCCAGCATTTT. Translation: CASSLAWGQPQHF.

This chain joins TRBV27 and TRBJ2-7, with D possibly TRBD2 on 8 matching bases. CDR1 is MNHEY, CDR2 SMNVEV, per germline (reference sequence). The CDR3 totals 18 residues. Trimming removed 4 bases from V and 1 base from J, with 23 bases in between. CDR3: CASSSPGLGGIFSYEQYF. For the CDR3, the DNA is TGTGCCAGCAGTTCCCCGGGACTAGGGGGCATATTTTCCTACGAGCAGTACTTC.

This chain connects TRBV19 to TRBJ2-3; 11 bases map to TRBD2. Germline CDR1 and CDR2: LNHDA and SQIVND (reference sequence). The CDR3 length is 16 residues. V gave up 4 bases and J gave up 5 bases; unmatched junction bases: 8. CDR3 loop: CASSTLTSGTGDTQYF. CDR3 coding DNA: TGTGCCAGTAGTACCCTGACTAGCGGGACCGGAGATACGCAGTATTTT.

The rearrangement links TRBV6-1 to TRBJ1-1; no firm D call. V lost 4 bases and J lost 4, with 10 bases in between. The CDR3 length is 13 residues. CDR1 is MNHNS and CDR2 is SASEGT in the germline V gene. CDR3 in amino acids: CASSATFITEAFF. In DNA, the CDR3 is TGTGCCAGCAGTGCCACCTTTATCACTGAAGCTTTCTTT.

V is TRBV19 and J is TRBJ2-3; D ambiguous. Germline CDR1 and CDR2: LNHDA and SQIVND (reference sequence). Trimming took 3 bases from V and 3 from J, leaving 7 bases between them. The CDR3 length is 13 residues. CDR3: CASSMQVTDTQYF. In nucleotides, the CDR3 is TGTGCCAGTAGTATGCAGGTGACAGATACGCAGTATTTT.

This rearrangement joins TRBV5-4 to TRBJ2-3; perhaps TRBD2 as D (6 bases). V was trimmed by 1 base and J by 4 bases, leaving 13 bases between them. CDR1 and CDR2 (germline): SGHNT, YYREEE (reference sequence). The CDR3 runs 15 residues. CDR3 sequence reads: CASSLPAGRADTQYF. CDR3 DNA sequence: TGTGCCAGCAGCTTGCCAGCGGGTAGGGCAGATACGCAGTATTTT.

The rearrangement links TRBV7-3 to TRBJ2-4; no definite D call. CDR1 is SGHTA, CDR2 FQGTGA, per germline. V was trimmed by 5 bases and J by 2 bases, leaving 7 bases between them. The CDR3 loop spans 13 amino acids. CDR3 sequence: CASSPGPKNIQYF. CDR3 in DNA: TGTGCCAGCAGCCCCGGACCCAAAAACATTCAGTACTTC.

The V gene is TRBV10-1, the J gene TRBJ2-1; D might be TRBD2 (5 bases). The CDR3 contains 17 residues. V lost 5 bases, J lost 8 bases, and 25 bases lay in between. The germline V gene has CDR1 WNHNN and CDR2 SYGVQD (reference sequence). CDR3 loop: CASSPTGQRSGIDEQFF. In DNA form, the CDR3 reads TGCGCCAGCAGTCCCACGGGCCAGCGGTCGGGGATCGATGAGCAGTTCTTC.

V and J are TRBV4-1 and TRBJ2-3, with TRBD2 identical over 7 bases. The CDR3 length is 15 residues. Losses at the gene ends were 2 bases for V and 5 bases for J; bases not matched to a gene: 7. The germline V gene has CDR1 MGHRA and CDR2 YSYEKL. The CDR3 reads CASSQRLALRDTQYF. CDR3 sequence (DNA): TGCGCCAGCAGCCAAAGACTAGCCCTCAGAGATACGCAGTATTTT.

This rearrangement joins TRBV5-1 to TRBJ2-7; 8 bases are a match to TRBD2. CDR3 length: 15 residues. J lost 2 bases, V lost 0 bases, and 4 bases had no gene match. From germline, CDR1 is SGHRS and CDR2 YFSETQ. CDR3 sequence (DNA): TGCGCCAGCAGCTTGGCCGGGGGGGAGGCCTACGAGCAGTACTTC. Amino acid sequence: CASSLAGGEAYEQYF. The complete variable domain, with remaining parts taken from reference TRBV5-1 and TRBJ2-7, reads KAGVTQTPRYLIKTRGQQVTLSCSPISGHRSVSWYQQTPGQGLQFLFEYFSETQRNKGNFPGRFSGRQFSNSRSEMNVSTLELGDSALYLCASSLAGGEAYEQYFGPGTRLTVT.

The chain links TRBV5-1 to TRBJ1-2; tentative D call: TRBD1 (6 bases). V was trimmed by 2 bases and J by 0 bases, leaving 11 bases between them. The CDR3 loop spans 15 amino acids. The V gene's germline CDR1 is SGHRS and CDR2 YFSETQ. The CDR3 spells CASSLNGQTNYGYTF. The CDR3 DNA reads as TGCGCCAGCAGCTTAAACGGACAGACTAACTATGGCTACACCTTC.

V and J are TRBV2 and TRBJ1-5; possibly TRBD1 for D (5 bases). Between the trimmed V and J ends, which lost 1 base and 6 bases, there was a span of 10 bases. Germline V gene data show CDR1 as SNHLY and CDR2 as FYNNEI. The CDR3 totals 14 residues. CDR3 sequence (DNA): TGTGCCAGCAGTGAAGGGCAGGGTGGTCAGCCCCAGCATTTT. Its protein product is CASSEGQGGQPQHF. The full variable domain, in which reference TRBV2 and TRBJ1-5 provide the parts outside the CDR3, is EPEVTQTPSHQVTQMGQEVILRCVPISNHLYFYWYRQILGQKVEFLVSFYNNEISEKSEIFDDQFSVERPDGSNFTLKIRSTKLEDSAMYFCASSEGQGGQPQHFGDGTRLSIL.